This is a list of T cell receptor beta chains from one sample in a study of shared clonotypes between healthy human individuals. Sequencing was performed with immunoSEQ multiplex PCR; in TCRdb, only in-frame clones are kept and a portion is missing. The repertoire has 950,000 to 1,100,000 clones, roughly 80% of them found once; the top ten carry roughly 1.4%. The sequencing sample was made of memory CD4+ T cells sorted from blood. The receptor source for this set is a man between 18 and 35 years old in good health. Both conserved end residues are part of each CDR3. Each record gives: V gene, D gene, clone size, J gene, CDR3 DNA, CDR3 protein. The D gene is left open where the match is weak. Clone size is not always given. Where it is, it says once, few, many or a class for expanded clones.

v_gene: TRBV10-3
d_gene: TRBD2
abundance: NA
j_gene: TRBJ2-2
CDR3nt: TGTGCCATCGGGGGACTAGCGGGGGGCACCGGGGAGCTGTTTTTT
CDR3aa: CAIGGLAGGTGELFF

v_gene: TRBV9
d_gene: TRBD2
abundance: few
j_gene: TRBJ2-3
CDR3nt: TGTGCCAGCAGCGTAGCTTCTAGCGGCGGTGGGTGGACGCAGTATTTT
CDR3aa: CASSVASSGGGWTQYF

v_gene: TRBV27
d_gene: NA
abundance: NA
j_gene: TRBJ2-3
CDR3nt: TGTGCCAGCAGTTTTCGAGCGTATACTAGCACAGATACGCAGTATTTT
CDR3aa: CASSFRAYTSTDTQYF

v_gene: TRBV5-6
d_gene: TRBD1
abundance: NA
j_gene: TRBJ2-7
CDR3nt: TGTGCCAGCAGCTGGTATGGGACAGGGGGCTACGAGCAGTACTTC
CDR3aa: CASSWYGTGGYEQYF

v_gene: TRBV7-8
d_gene: NA
abundance: few
j_gene: TRBJ2-7
CDR3nt: TGTGCCAGCAGCATTGCCAGAGACGAGCAGTACTTC
CDR3aa: CASSIARDEQYF

v_gene: TRBV7-2
d_gene: NA
abundance: NA
j_gene: TRBJ2-1
CDR3nt: TGTGCCAGCAGCTTATCAGGGAAGCATAATGAGCAGTTCTTC
CDR3aa: CASSLSGKHNEQFF

v_gene: TRBV11-3
d_gene: NA
abundance: few
j_gene: TRBJ1-1
CDR3nt: TGTGCCAGCAGCGGCGGCGGGAACACTGAAGCTTTCTTT
CDR3aa: CASSGGGNTEAFF

v_gene: TRBV28
d_gene: NA
abundance: NA
j_gene: TRBJ2-7
CDR3nt: TGTGCCAGCAAGAGTCGGGCTAACGAGCAGTACTTC
CDR3aa: CASKSRANEQYF

v_gene: TRBV12-5
d_gene: TRBD2
abundance: few
j_gene: TRBJ2-3
CDR3nt: TGTGCTAGTGGACTAACCCTGTCTAGCGGGAGGGGCACCCAAGATACGCAGTATTTT
CDR3aa: CASGLTLSSGRGTQDTQYF

v_gene: TRBV5-6
d_gene: NA
abundance: NA
j_gene: TRBJ2-6
CDR3nt: TGTGCCAGCAGGAGCCTCTCTGGGGCCAACGTCCTGACTTTC
CDR3aa: CASRSLSGANVLTF

v_gene: TRBV5-1
d_gene: TRBD2
abundance: NA
j_gene: TRBJ2-1
CDR3nt: TGCGCCAGCAGCGTACTAGCGGGAGGGAATGAGCAGTTCTTC
CDR3aa: CASSVLAGGNEQFF

v_gene: TRBV19
d_gene: NA
abundance: NA
j_gene: TRBJ2-3
CDR3nt: TGTGCCAGTAGTATAGAACGGGCACGCGATACGCAGTATTTT
CDR3aa: CASSIERARDTQYF

v_gene: TRBV10-1
d_gene: TRBD2
abundance: NA
j_gene: TRBJ2-1
CDR3nt: TGCGCCAGCAGTGAGTCACGGACTAGCGGGGGCAATGAGCAGTTCTTC
CDR3aa: CASSESRTSGGNEQFF

v_gene: TRBV7-2
d_gene: TRBD2
abundance: NA
j_gene: TRBJ2-7
CDR3nt: TGTGCCAGCAGCGACCGACTAGCGGGTACCTCCTACGAGCAGTACTTC
CDR3aa: CASSDRLAGTSYEQYF

v_gene: TRBV30
d_gene: NA
abundance: few
j_gene: TRBJ1-1
CDR3nt: TGTGCCTGGAGTGTATCTATCCGGGCGAGCACTGAAGCTTTCTTT
CDR3aa: CAWSVSIRASTEAFF

v_gene: TRBV28
d_gene: NA
abundance: NA
j_gene: TRBJ2-3
CDR3nt: TGTGCCAGCAGTCTCATCACAGATACGCAGTATTTT
CDR3aa: CASSLITDTQYF

v_gene: TRBV19
d_gene: TRBD1
abundance: NA
j_gene: TRBJ2-2
CDR3nt: TGTGCCAGTAGTATCTGGGGACAGGCCGGGGAGCTGTTTTTT
CDR3aa: CASSIWGQAGELFF

v_gene: TRBV9
d_gene: NA
abundance: NA
j_gene: TRBJ1-4
CDR3nt: TGTGCCAGCAGCCCCGTGTTGGGGGGCGGTGAAAAACTGTTTTTT
CDR3aa: CASSPVLGGGEKLFF

v_gene: TRBV7-2
d_gene: TRBD1
abundance: NA
j_gene: TRBJ1-1
CDR3nt: TGTGCCAGCAGCTTGCAGGGGGCGGGTGAAGCTTTCTTT
CDR3aa: CASSLQGAGEAFF

v_gene: TRBV6-8
d_gene: TRBD2
abundance: NA
j_gene: TRBJ2-7
CDR3nt: TGTGCCAGCAGACTAGCGGTCTACGAGCAGTACTTC
CDR3aa: CASRLAVYEQYF